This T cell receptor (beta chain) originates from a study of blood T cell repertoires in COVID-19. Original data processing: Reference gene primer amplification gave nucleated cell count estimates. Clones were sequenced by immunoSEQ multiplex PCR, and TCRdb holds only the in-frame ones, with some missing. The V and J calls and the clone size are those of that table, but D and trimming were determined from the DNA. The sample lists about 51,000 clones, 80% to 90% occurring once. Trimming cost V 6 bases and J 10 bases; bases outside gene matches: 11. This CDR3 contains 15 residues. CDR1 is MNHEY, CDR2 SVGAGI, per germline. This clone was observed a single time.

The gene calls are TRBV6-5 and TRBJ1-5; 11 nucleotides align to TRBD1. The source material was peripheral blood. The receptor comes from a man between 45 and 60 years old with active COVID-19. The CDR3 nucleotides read TGTGCCAGCAGCCTCGGGACAGGGGGTATGACACCCCAGCATTTT. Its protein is CASSLGTGGMTPQHF.